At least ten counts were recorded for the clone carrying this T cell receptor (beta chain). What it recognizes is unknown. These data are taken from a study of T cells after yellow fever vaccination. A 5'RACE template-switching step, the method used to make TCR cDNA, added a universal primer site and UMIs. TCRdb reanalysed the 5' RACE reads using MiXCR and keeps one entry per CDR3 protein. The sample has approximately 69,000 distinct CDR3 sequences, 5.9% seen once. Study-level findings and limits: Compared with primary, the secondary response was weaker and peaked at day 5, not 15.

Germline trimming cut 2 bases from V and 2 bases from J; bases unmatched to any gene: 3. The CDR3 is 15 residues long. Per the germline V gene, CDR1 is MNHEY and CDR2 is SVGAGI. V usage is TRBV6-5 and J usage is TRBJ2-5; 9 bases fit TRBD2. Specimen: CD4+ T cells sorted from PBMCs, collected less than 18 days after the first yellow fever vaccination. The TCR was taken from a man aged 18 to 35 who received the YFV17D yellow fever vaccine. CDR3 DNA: TGTGCCAGCAGTTACGCGGGGGGGGGGCAAGAGACCCAGTACTTC. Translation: CASSYAGGGQETQYF.